This TCR beta chain was identified during a study of blood T cell repertoires in COVID-19. The data were produced by immunoSEQ multiplex PCR, yet TCRdb's version contains in-frame clones alone and is incomplete. Among about 200,000 clones listed, around 86% were seen once. This clone has just a few counts. V was clipped by 4 bases and J by 1 base, with 7 bases between them. Germline V lookup: CDR1 LNHDA, CDR2 SQIVND (reference sequence). The CDR3 contains 14 residues. The sequence came from a man between 60 and 75 years old with acute or convalescent COVID-19. The specimen was peripheral blood. V usage is TRBV19 and J usage is TRBJ2-2, with D possibly matching TRBD1 (5 bases). CDR3 nucleotides: TGTGCCAGTAGTAGTCAGGGGAACACCGGGGAGCTGTTTTTT. It encodes CASSSQGNTGELFF.